These 12 T cell receptor beta chains originate from one sample sequenced in a study of cytomegalovirus exposure and HLA in healthy donors. The PCR had 60 Vbeta and 13 Jbeta primers. Repertoires were generated with immunoSEQ multiplex PCR, while TCRdb's copy carries only in-frame clones and drops some. There are approximately 150,000 clones in the sample; about four fifths occur only once, and 3.5% to 4.5% lies in the top ten. Sequencing was carried out using PBMCs. These receptors were obtained from a human donor in good health.

V gene TRBV19 combines with J gene TRBJ2-1; D remains ambiguous. CDR3 length: 14 residues. CDR1 is LNHDA, CDR2 SQIVND, per germline (reference sequence). V was trimmed by 7 bases and J by 4 bases, leaving 14 bases between them. CDR3 nucleotide sequence: TGTGCCAGTAATCCGCGGTACCGGTACAATGAGCAGTTCTTC. Protein: CASNPRYRYNEQFF.

This clone has only one observation. The rearrangement joins TRBV4-3 to TRBJ2-2; D is possibly TRBD2 (6 bases). Germline lookup yields CDR1 LGHNA and CDR2 YSLEER. This CDR3 contains 16 residues. The V gene lost 0 bases and the J gene lost 0 bases, with 8 bases spanning the gap. The CDR3 bases are TGCGCCAGCAGCCAAGATATAGCGGCGAACACCGGGGAGCTGTTTTTT. Translation gives CASSQDIAANTGELFF.

The gene calls are TRBV5-4 and TRBJ1-2, with 7 nucleotides matching TRBD1. Germline V lookup: CDR1 SGHNT, CDR2 YYREEE (reference sequence). The CDR3 has 16 amino acids. After removal of 5 bases from V and 4 bases from J, the junction contained 14 bases not matched to a gene. CDR3 residues: CASRTTGTAPLYGYTF. The CDR3 region has the DNA TGTGCCAGCAGGACTACCGGGACAGCACCTCTCTATGGCTACACCTTC.

This chain uses TRBV30 with TRBJ2-3, with a possible D match to TRBD2 (5 bases). Trimming stripped 4 bases from V and 2 bases from J, with 16 bases between. The CDR3 has 15 amino acids. Germline-derived CDR1 and CDR2 are GTSNPN and SVGIG (reference sequence). The CDR3 DNA reads as TGTGCCTGGACCCGGACGGGAATTTACACAGATACGCAGTATTTT. Its protein is CAWTRTGIYTDTQYF.

This sequence joins TRBV7-9 and TRBJ2-1; D might be TRBD1 (5 bases). This CDR3 has 15 residues. Germline V gene data show CDR1 as SEHNR and CDR2 as FQNEAQ (reference sequence). V dropped 2 bases and J dropped 0 bases, with 8 bases sitting between them. CDR3 nucleotides: TGTGCCAGCAGCTTATCGCAGGGCTCCTACAATGAGCAGTTCTTC. Residues: CASSLSQGSYNEQFF. The whole variable domain, filled in from reference TRBV7-9 and TRBJ2-1, reads DTGVSQNPRHKITKRGQNVTFRCDPISEHNRLYWYRQTLGQGPEFLTYFQNEAQLEKSRLLSDRFSAERPKGSFSTLEIQRTEQGDSAMYLCASSLSQGSYNEQFFGPGTRLTVL.

Only a few counts were recorded for this clone. The chain has TRBV9 and TRBJ2-3; 10 positions match TRBD1. V lost 4 bases and J lost 0; bases outside the gene matches: 8. CDR1 is SGDLS, CDR2 YYNGEE, per germline. CDR3 length: 17 residues. Here the CDR3 reads CASSIPGQGVSTDTQYF. CDR3 DNA sequence: TGTGCCAGCAGCATCCCCGGACAGGGGGTTAGCACAGATACGCAGTATTTT.

This clone appeared a few times. The chain carries TRBV30 and TRBJ1-2; 7 positions match TRBD1. The CDR3 is 13 residues long. After removal of 0 bases from V and 7 bases from J, the junction contained 5 bases not matched to a gene. The germline V gene has CDR1 GTSNPN and CDR2 SVGIG (reference sequence). In nucleotides, the CDR3 is TGTGCCTGGAGTGTAGGGGGCGCCTCTGGCTACACCTTC. Protein sequence: CAWSVGGASGYTF.

The chain is built from TRBV5-5 and TRBJ2-1, with D unclear. The CDR3 has 16 residues. Between the trimmed V and J ends, which lost 1 base and 3 bases, there was a span of 14 bases. Per the germline V gene, CDR1 is SGHKS and CDR2 is YYEKEE (reference sequence). In nucleotides, the CDR3 is TGTGCCAGCAGCTTGCGGTACAGCCAGATCTACAATGAGCAGTTCTTC. Amino acids: CASSLRYSQIYNEQFF.

This chain connects TRBV5-4 to TRBJ2-7; TRBD2 matches at 7 bases. The trim removed 3 bases at V and 6 bases at J, leaving 6 bases unmatched. This CDR3 is 13 amino acids long. CDR1 and CDR2 from the germline V gene are SGHNT and YYREEE (reference sequence). The CDR3 DNA is TGTGCCAGCAGCTCGGGACTATCGGGCGAGCAGTACTTC. Translated: CASSSGLSGEQYF. Based on the CDR3 plus reference TRBV5-4 and TRBJ2-7, the full variable domain is ETGVTQSPTHLIKTRGQQVTLRCSSQSGHNTVSWYQQALGQGPQFIFQYYREEENGRGNFPPRFSGLQFPNYSSELNVNALELDDSALYLCASSSGLSGEQYFGPGTRLTVT.

The rearrangement joins TRBV7-9 to TRBJ1-4, with 7 bases fitting TRBD1. Losses at the gene ends were 6 bases for V and 8 bases for J; bases not matched to a gene: 12. The CDR3 consists of 15 residues. The germline V gene has CDR1 SEHNR and CDR2 FQNEAQ (reference sequence). As DNA, the CDR3 is TGTGCCAGCAGTTCCATGACAGGGCCTGGGGAAAAACTGTTTTTT. It codes for CASSSMTGPGEKLFF.

This clone was recorded only once. This sequence joins TRBV5-1 and TRBJ2-7; 8 nucleotides agree with TRBD2. The V gene end was trimmed by 3 bases and the J gene end by 3 bases; junction bases not matched to a gene: 5. CDR3 length: 14 residues. Germline V gene sequence: CDR1 SGHRS, CDR2 YFSETQ. The CDR3 nucleotides read TGCGCCAGCAGCTCGGGGGGGGCGGGCTACGAGCAGTACTTC. It translates to CASSSGGAGYEQYF.

J is TRBJ2-2 and V is TRBV7-9; 8 positions agree with TRBD2. Unmatched junction bases numbered 11, after V lost 4 bases and J lost 7 bases. Germline lookup yields CDR1 SEHNR and CDR2 FQNEAQ (reference sequence). The CDR3 runs 16 residues. Here the CDR3 DNA reads TGTGCCAGCAGCTCACCGGGACTAGGAGGTCTCGGGGAGCTGTTTTTT. Translating it yields CASSSPGLGGLGELFF.